These 16 T cell receptor beta chains share one sample of origin, sequenced in a study of T-cell memory formation after mild COVID-19. TCRdb used MiXCR to reprocess the 5' RACE reads, holding one entry per CDR3 protein. Here the sample spans 350,000 or so distinct CDR3 sequences, roughly 20% being singletons. The sequenced sample consisted of PBMCs or a T cell subset sorted from them (not recorded which). The receptors shown here come from an adult woman who had mild COVID-19 (a few samples of this study predate the infection). Cell type and time point are not known.

This clonotype showed up just a few times. This chain links TRBV4-1 with TRBJ1-2; 7 nucleotides line up with TRBD1. This CDR3 region has 16 residues. Trimming took 0 bases from V and 2 from J; bases not matched to a gene: 6. CDR1 and CDR2 (germline): MGHRA, YSYEKL. Here the CDR3 reads CASSQEGGQANYGYTF. The CDR3 region has the DNA TGCGCCAGCAGCCAAGAAGGGGGCCAGGCCAACTATGGCTACACCTTC.

The table lists this clonotype with many counts. The chain links TRBV9 to TRBJ2-7, with 8 bases matching TRBD2. The CDR3 covers 15 residues. The germline CDR1 and CDR2 sequences are SGDLS and YYNGEE. V dropped 3 bases and J dropped 2; count of bases not matched to a gene: 7. This CDR3 reads CASSAEPGLAYEQYF. DNA for the CDR3: TGTGCCAGCAGCGCTGAACCGGGACTAGCCTACGAGCAGTACTTC.

V and J are TRBV30 and TRBJ2-4; a possible D gene is TRBD2 (6 bases). CDR1 is GTSNPN and CDR2 is SVGIG in the germline V gene (reference sequence). This CDR3 is built from 17 residues. V lost 2 bases and J lost 0, with 17 bases in between. The CDR3 loop is CAWSPARREIAKNIQYF. The CDR3 nucleotides read TGTGCCTGGAGTCCAGCCAGGAGGGAAATAGCCAAAAACATTCAGTACTTC.

This clonotype was seen many times. The chain joins TRBV12-3 or TRBV12-4 to TRBJ2-2; 8 bases line up with TRBD1. After removal of 5 bases from V and 4 bases from J, the junction contained 12 bases not matched to a gene. This CDR3 contains 17 residues. The CDR3 DNA follows: TGTGCCAGCAGTCCAACCACCGGGACAGGACCCACCGGGGAGCTGTTTTTT. It yields the protein CASSPTTGTGPTGELFF.

The chain has TRBV12-3 or TRBV12-4 and TRBJ1-1, with a weak D call TRBD1 (6 bases). There are 15 residues in the CDR3. Trimming shortened V by 6 bases and J by 1 base, and 15 bases separated the two germline ends. CDR3 region: CASSRTVSKNTEAFF. Here the CDR3 DNA reads TGTGCCAGCAGCCGGACAGTCTCCAAGAACACTGAAGCTTTCTTT.

The rearrangement joins TRBV7-9 to TRBJ2-7; D unclear. The CDR3 has 14 amino acids. Germline V gives CDR1 SEHNR, CDR2 FQNEAQ (reference sequence). V was pared by 1 base and J by 0 bases, with 7 bases between. The CDR3: CASSLGSDSYEQYF. CDR3 coding DNA: TGTGCCAGCAGCTTAGGCTCTGACTCCTACGAGCAGTACTTC.

This sequence joins TRBV6-1 and TRBJ1-5; 7 bases align to TRBD1. With 1 base clipped from V and 3 bases from J, the junction kept 6 bases outside the gene matches. The CDR3 totals 16 residues. Germline V gene sequence: CDR1 MNHNS, CDR2 SASEGT. The chain's CDR3 is CASSEGGDRHNQPQHF. CDR3 DNA: TGTGCCAGCAGTGAAGGGGGGGACAGACACAATCAGCCCCAGCATTTT.

This clonotype was seen a few times. This chain links TRBV7-2 with TRBJ2-5; 15 bases align to TRBD2. This CDR3 has 16 residues. Unmatched junction bases numbered 4, after V lost 3 bases and J lost 5 bases. CDR1 and CDR2 from the germline V gene are SGHTA and FQGNSA. The CDR3 loop is CASSFGTSGRRETQYF. The CDR3, as DNA: TGTGCCAGCAGCTTCGGGACTAGCGGGAGGCGGGAGACCCAGTACTTC.

This clonotype was observed a few times. The chain carries TRBV29-1 and TRBJ2-7; 8 nucleotides align to TRBD1. The V gene's germline CDR1 is SQVTM and CDR2 ANQGSEA. J lost 4 bases, V lost 7 bases, and 12 bases had no gene match. This CDR3 is built from 14 residues. CDR3 coding DNA: TGCAGCGCCAGAGGTAGCAGGGGGCGATACGAGCAGTACTTC. Translation: CSARGSRGRYEQYF.

Only a few counts were recorded for this clonotype. Here the CDR3 omits its conserved ending phenylalanine or tryptophan, so a read error is the likely source. The limits of the CDR3 on the DNA are not certain, so only TCRdb's listed CDR3 is given. The CDR3 region is CASSTYMGLASL. The V gene is TRBV7-2, the J gene TRBJ2-7; the table's D call of TRBD2 was not tested on the DNA. CDR1 is SGHTA and CDR2 is FQGNSA in the germline V gene. The CDR3 spans 12 residues, counting both ends.

This clonotype was seen more than once but under ten times. The chain uses TRBV4-2 and TRBJ2-7; perhaps TRBD2 as D (6 bases). CDR3 size: 15 residues. V lost 4 bases to trimming and J lost 1 base, with 14 bases between them. The germline V gene encodes CDR1 LGHNA and CDR2 YNFKEQ. CDR3 sequence reads: CASSPRDSPSYEQYF. The CDR3 region has the DNA TGTGCCAGCAGCCCACGGGACTCCCCGTCCTACGAGCAGTACTTC.

This clonotype was counted between two and nine times. The gene calls are TRBV20-1 and TRBJ1-1; 8 bases are a match to TRBD1. Per germline, CDR1 DFQATT and CDR2 SNEGSKA (reference sequence). CDR3 length: 14 amino acids. V was pared by 5 bases and J by 1 base, with 6 bases of the junction left unmatched. DNA for the CDR3: TGCAGTGCTCGGACAGGGTGGGGGAACACTGAAGCTTTCTTT. It specifies CSARTGWGNTEAFF.

V usage is TRBV14 and J usage is TRBJ1-2, with unresolved D. CDR1 is SGHDN, CDR2 FVKESK, per germline. Deletions cut 4 bases from V and 3 bases from J, with 12 bases between. The CDR3 loop spans 14 amino acids. The CDR3 DNA reads as TGTGCCAGCAGCCCCACAGAGGGCCACTATGGCTACACCTTC. It translates to CASSPTEGHYGYTF.

CDR3 sequence: CASSRTLFGTGEAYEQYF. The CDR3 nucleotides read TGCGCCAGCAGCCGCACTCTTTTTGGGACAGGGGAAGCCTACGAGCAGTACTTC. The V call is TRBV4-1, the J call TRBJ2-7, with 10 bases identical to TRBD1. Trimming cost V 4 bases and J 2 bases; bases outside gene matches: 14. Germline values: CDR1 MGHRA, CDR2 YSYEKL. This CDR3 region has 18 residues.

As DNA, the CDR3 is TGTGCCACCAGCACCGGGACAGAGAGATCCTACGAGCAGTACTTC. This gives the protein CATSTGTERSYEQYF. The rearrangement uses TRBV24-1 and TRBJ2-7, with TRBD1 matching over 7 bases. The CDR3 extends over 15 amino acids. Germline trimming cut 7 bases from V and 1 base from J; bases unmatched to any gene: 9. CDR1 KGHDR and CDR2 SFDVKD come from the germline V gene.

The J gene is TRBJ2-7, the V gene TRBV6-1, with 9 bases lining up with TRBD2. After removal of 2 bases from V and 7 bases from J, the junction contained 9 bases not matched to a gene. The CDR3 has 15 residues. Germline V lookup: CDR1 MNHNS, CDR2 SASEGT. CDR3 protein: CASSEFAGGPGEQYF. The CDR3 DNA is TGTGCCAGCAGTGAATTTGCGGGAGGGCCTGGTGAGCAGTACTTC.